This T cell receptor (beta chain) is from a study of cytomegalovirus exposure and HLA in healthy donors. Study observations and caveats: Serostatus for CMV was the only available immune exposure information.

As regards this clone: Antigen specificity is unknown.

The PCR was carried out with 60 Vbeta primers and 13 Jbeta primers. Assay used: immunoSEQ multiplex PCR; TCRdb lists only in-frame clones, some missing. Among approximately 27,000 clones, 70% were seen once, and the ten largest hold about 4.7%. V dropped 4 bases and J dropped 4 bases, with 10 bases sitting between them. Germline CDR1 and CDR2: MNHEY and SMNVEV (reference sequence). CDR3 size: 13 residues. The chain employs TRBV27 and TRBJ1-1; tentatively, D is TRBD1 (5 bases). Source material: PBMCs. This TCR derives from a woman between 50 and 59 years old in good health and CMV-seronegative. The CDR3 bases are TGTGCCAGCAGTTGGGGGGGGTCCACTGAAGCTTTCTTT. Protein product: CASSWGGSTEAFF.